Listed below are T cell receptor beta chains from one sample, sequenced in a study of blood T cell repertoires in COVID-19. Produced via immunoSEQ multiplex PCR; TCRdb's table is partial and in-frame only. The sample lists around 210,000 clones, almost 85% occurring once. Sequenced: peripheral blood. These receptors came from a man aged 50-59 years with COVID-19, enrolled during active disease. The CDR3 runs from the conserved cysteine through the conserved F or W. D genes are given only for firm matches. Clone sizes are given selectively: once, few, many, or a class where the clone is expanded.

size	D	V	J	CDR3	DNA
NA	NA	TRBV3-1/TRBV3-2	TRBJ1-4	CASSQGRPHRGDEKLFF	TGTGCCAGCAGCCAGGGTCGGCCTCACCGGGGGGATGAAAAACTGTTTTTT
few	NA	TRBV28	TRBJ1-1	CASSPPGAAWGTEAFF	TGTGCCAGCAGTCCCCCAGGGGCAGCCTGGGGCACTGAAGCTTTCTTT
once	TRBD1	TRBV10-2	TRBJ1-2	CASSQQGARGYTF	TGCGCCAGCAGCCAACAGGGGGCTCGGGGCTACACCTTC
NA	TRBD1	TRBV5-1	TRBJ1-5	CASSHGTGGSQPQHF	TGCGCCAGCAGCCACGGGACAGGGGGTAGTCAGCCCCAGCATTTT
NA	NA	TRBV2	TRBJ2-3	CASSEETSSTDTQYF	TGTGCCAGCAGTGAAGAAACTAGCTCTACAGATACGCAGTATTTT
NA	NA	TRBV5-1	TRBJ2-2	CASSEDRTNTGELFF	TGCGCCAGCAGCGAGGACAGAACGAACACCGGGGAGCTGTTTTTT
few	TRBD1	TRBV9	TRBJ2-2	CASSRQGNGELFF	TGTGCCAGCAGCCGACAGGGAAACGGGGAGCTGTTTTTT
NA	NA	TRBV6-4	TRBJ1-6	CASSDSEVSPLHF	TGTGCCAGCAGTGACTCGGAGGTTTCACCCCTCCACTTT
NA	NA	TRBV6-1	TRBJ1-2	CASSEDSNYGYTF	TGTGCCAGCAGTGAAGACAGTAACTATGGCTACACCTTC
many	NA	TRBV7-9	TRBJ1-2	CASSFQGIGYGYTF	TGTGCCAGCAGCTTCCAGGGGATAGGCTATGGCTACACCTTC
NA	NA	TRBV7-9	TRBJ2-1	CASSLGPLAAVVYNEQFF	TGTGCCAGCAGCTTAGGGCCCCTAGCCGCGGTCGTCTACAATGAGCAGTTCTTC
NA	NA	TRBV27	TRBJ2-5	CASSWGTYQETQYF	TGTGCCAGCAGTTGGGGCACCTACCAAGAGACCCAGTACTTC
NA	TRBD1	TRBV5-1	TRBJ1-2	CASSLSTGGGYTF	TGCGCCAGCAGCTTGTCTACAGGGGGTGGCTACACCTTC
NA	TRBD1	TRBV3-1/TRBV3-2	TRBJ1-1	CASSWDRRTEAFF	TGTGCCAGCAGCTGGGACAGAAGGACTGAAGCTTTCTTT
NA	NA	TRBV5-1	TRBJ1-4	CASSSDRFNEKLFF	TGCGCCAGCAGTTCCGACAGGTTTAATGAAAAACTGTTTTTT
NA	NA	TRBV27	TRBJ1-4	CASSLRGVDNEKLFF	TGTGCCAGCAGCTTACGGGGGGTGGATAATGAAAAACTGTTTTTT
NA	NA	TRBV6-2/TRBV6-3	TRBJ2-2	CASSYNSPGTGELFF	TGTGCCAGCAGTTACAATTCTCCGGGCACCGGGGAGCTGTTTTTT
few	NA	TRBV2	TRBJ1-1	CASSEALDSQKNTEAFF	TGTGCCAGCAGTGAAGCTTTAGACAGCCAGAAGAACACTGAAGCTTTCTTT
few	TRBD2	TRBV7-2	TRBJ2-1	CASSLVGGGGYNEQFF	TGTGCCAGCAGCTTAGTCGGCGGGGGGGGCTACAATGAGCAGTTCTTC
NA	NA	TRBV28	TRBJ2-1	CASSLESIPFF	TGTGCCAGCAGTCTAGAGAGTATCCCGTTCTTC
NA	TRBD1	TRBV29-1	TRBJ1-1	CSVRTGVRTEAFF	TGCAGCGTTCGGACAGGGGTGCGGACTGAAGCTTTCTTT
NA	NA	TRBV5-4	TRBJ1-1	CASTTGGGTEAFF	TGTGCCAGCACCACGGGGGGGGGCACTGAAGCTTTCTTT
NA	NA	TRBV6-1	TRBJ1-2	CASSEVETGNYGYTF	TGTGCCAGCAGTGAAGTAGAAACAGGCAACTATGGCTACACCTTC
NA	TRBD1	TRBV6-5	TRBJ1-1	CASSYLPKGANTEAFF	TGTGCCAGCAGTTACCTCCCCAAGGGGGCGAACACTGAAGCTTTCTTT
NA	TRBD1	TRBV13	TRBJ1-2	CASSLNTGGYGYTF	TGTGCCAGCAGCCTGAATACAGGGGGCTATGGCTACACCTTC
NA	NA	TRBV19	TRBJ2-1	CASSSYNEQFF	TGTGCCAGTTCATCCTACAATGAGCAGTTCTTC
NA	NA	TRBV7-9	TRBJ2-7	CASSLVLGQPYEQYF	TGTGCCAGCAGCTTAGTGTTAGGACAGCCTTACGAGCAGTACTTC
NA	TRBD2	TRBV2	TRBJ2-5	CASSLLAGASETQYF	TGTGCCAGCAGTCTACTAGCGGGGGCAAGTGAGACCCAGTACTTC
NA	TRBD1	TRBV6-2/TRBV6-3	TRBJ2-7	CASSYKGAGYNEQYF	TGTGCCAGCAGTTACAAGGGGGCAGGGTATAACGAGCAGTACTTC